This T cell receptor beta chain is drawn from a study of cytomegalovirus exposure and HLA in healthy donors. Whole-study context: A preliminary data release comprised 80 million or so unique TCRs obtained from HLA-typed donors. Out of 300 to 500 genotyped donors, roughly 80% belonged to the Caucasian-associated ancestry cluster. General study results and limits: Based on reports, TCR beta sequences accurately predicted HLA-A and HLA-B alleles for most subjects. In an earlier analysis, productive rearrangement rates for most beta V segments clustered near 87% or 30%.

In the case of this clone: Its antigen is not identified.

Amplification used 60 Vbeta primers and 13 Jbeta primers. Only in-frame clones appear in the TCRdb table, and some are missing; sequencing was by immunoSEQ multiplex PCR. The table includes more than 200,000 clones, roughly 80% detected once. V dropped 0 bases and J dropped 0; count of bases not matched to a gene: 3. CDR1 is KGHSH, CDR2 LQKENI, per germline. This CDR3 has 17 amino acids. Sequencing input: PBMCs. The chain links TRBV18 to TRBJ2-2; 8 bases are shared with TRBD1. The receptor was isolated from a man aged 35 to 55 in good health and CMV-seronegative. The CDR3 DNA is TGTGCCAGCTCACCACCTAACAGGGGGGCGAACACCGGGGAGCTGTTTTTT. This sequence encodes CASSPPNRGANTGELFF. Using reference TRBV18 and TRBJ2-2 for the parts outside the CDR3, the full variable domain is NAGVMQNPRHLVRRRGQEARLRCSPMKGHSHVYWYRQLPEEGLKFMVYLQKENIIDESGMPKERFSAEFPKEGPSILRIQQVVRGDSAAYFCASSPPNRGANTGELFFGEGSRLTVL.